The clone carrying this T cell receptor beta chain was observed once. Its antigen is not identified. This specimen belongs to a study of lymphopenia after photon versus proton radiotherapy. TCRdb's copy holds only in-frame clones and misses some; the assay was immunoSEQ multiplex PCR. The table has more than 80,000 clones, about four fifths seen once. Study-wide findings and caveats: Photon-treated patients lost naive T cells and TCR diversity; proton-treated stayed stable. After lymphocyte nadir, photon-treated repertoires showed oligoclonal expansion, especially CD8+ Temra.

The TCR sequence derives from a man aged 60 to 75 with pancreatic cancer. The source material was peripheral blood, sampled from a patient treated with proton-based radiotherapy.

The CDR3, as DNA: TGTGCCATCAGTGAGATTGGGGGCTCTGGAAACACCATATATTTT. Protein product: CAISEIGGSGNTIYF. The chain employs TRBV10-3 and TRBJ1-3; TRBD1 is a possible D gene (5 bases). Germline V gene sequence: CDR1 ENHRY, CDR2 SYGVKD. This CDR3 spans 15 amino acids. Trimming took off 2 bases at V and 0 bases at J, with 8 bases between the two ends.